Listed here are 26 T cell receptor beta chains from one sample, sequenced in a study of shared clonotypes between healthy human individuals. Sequencing used immunoSEQ multiplex PCR; TCRdb keeps in-frame clones, though not all of them. The sample consists of 800,000 to 950,000 clones, 90% to 97% of them appearing once. Terminally differentiated effector memory CD45RA+ cells were left out of the naive CD8 fraction, which was CD45RO-negative and positively selected for CCR7. The sequenced sample consisted of naive CD8+ T cells sorted from blood. These TCRs come from a man aged 30 to 45 in good health.

This clone was seen a few times. J is TRBJ1-3 and V is TRBV5-1; D is unresolved. Germline values: CDR1 SGHRS, CDR2 YFSETQ. V shed 1 base and J shed 1 base, with 6 bases lying between them. The CDR3 covers 14 residues. The CDR3 nucleotides read TGCGCCAGCAGCTTGCCAGATTCTGGAAACACCATATATTTT. Protein sequence: CASSLPDSGNTIYF.

The V and J genes are TRBV11-2 and TRBJ2-3; possibly TRBD2 for D (7 bases). Germline lookup yields CDR1 SGHAT and CDR2 FQNNGV. The CDR3 has 14 amino acids. V was clipped by 5 bases and J by 6 bases, with 15 bases between them. The CDR3 loop is CASSVRPGGDTQYF. CDR3 DNA: TGTGCCAGCAGCGTCCGACCGGGGGGCGATACGCAGTATTTT. Drawing the rest from reference TRBV11-2 and TRBJ2-3, the complete variable domain is EAGVAQSPRYKIIEKRQSVAFWCNPISGHATLYWYQQILGQGPKLLIQFQNNGVVDDSQLPKDRFSAERLKGVDSTLKIQPAKLEDSAVYLCASSVRPGGDTQYFGPGTRLTVL.

The chain combines TRBV4-3 with TRBJ1-5, with D possibly matching TRBD1 (5 bases). Trimming stripped 0 bases from V and 4 bases from J, with 10 bases between. The CDR3 runs to 15 residues. The germline V gene encodes CDR1 LGHNA and CDR2 YSLEER. CDR3: CASSQDGQGNQPQHF. The CDR3 nucleotides are TGCGCCAGCAGCCAAGATGGGCAGGGTAATCAGCCCCAGCATTTT.

This sequence joins TRBV6-1 and TRBJ1-2; D gene uncertain. The ends were cut back, 8 bases at V and 6 bases at J, with 13 bases in the middle. Germline lookup yields CDR1 MNHNS and CDR2 SASEGT. The CDR3 is 12 residues long. CDR3 nucleotides: TGTGCCAGCTTGCTGGCAGGCGATGGCTACACCTTC. Its protein is CASLLAGDGYTF.

V gene TRBV27 combines with J gene TRBJ2-3; 9 positions match TRBD2. The CDR3 runs 15 residues. From germline, CDR1 is MNHEY and CDR2 SMNVEV (reference sequence). The V segment lost 5 bases and the J segment 6 bases; nucleotides outside the gene matches: 9. This CDR3 is CASSLPGTSRDTQYF. The CDR3 coding sequence is TGTGCCAGCAGTCTACCCGGGACTAGCCGCGATACGCAGTATTTT.

This chain joins TRBV5-1 and TRBJ1-2, with D perhaps TRBD1 (5 bases). The CDR3 consists of 16 residues. V was trimmed by 0 bases and J by 0 bases, leaving 12 bases between them. Per the germline V gene, CDR1 is SGHRS and CDR2 is YFSETQ. The CDR3, as DNA: TGCGCCAGCAGCTTGGAAGGGACCGCCCCTAACTATGGCTACACCTTC. The encoded protein is CASSLEGTAPNYGYTF.

V usage is TRBV19 and J usage is TRBJ1-5; maybe TRBD1 (6 bases). In germline, CDR1 is LNHDA, CDR2 SQIVND (reference sequence). V was pared by 1 base and J by 5 bases, with 12 bases between. This CDR3 is 15 amino acids long. The CDR3 loop is CASSIGAGEHQPQHF. Here the CDR3 DNA reads TGTGCCAGTAGTATAGGGGCAGGGGAACATCAGCCCCAGCATTTT.

The chain couples TRBV5-4 to TRBJ2-7, with D maybe TRBD1 (5 bases). The germline V gene has CDR1 SGHNT and CDR2 YYREEE (reference sequence). With 3 bases removed from V and 2 bases from J, the gap between germline ends came to 9 bases. The CDR3 loop spans 13 amino acids. The CDR3: CASSSQGAYEQYF. CDR3 DNA: TGTGCCAGCAGCTCGCAGGGTGCCTACGAGCAGTACTTC.

The chain links TRBV27 to TRBJ2-1; the match to TRBD2 covers 14 bases. CDR1 is MNHEY, CDR2 SMNVEV, per germline (reference sequence). The J segment lost 8 bases and the V segment lost 5 bases, leaving 11 bases of the junction unmatched. This CDR3 has 17 amino acids. CDR3 protein: CASSPLAGTSGSYEQFF. CDR3 in DNA: TGTGCCAGCAGTCCCTTGGCCGGGACTAGCGGGAGTTATGAGCAGTTCTTC.

The chain carries TRBV7-9 and TRBJ2-1; D gene uncertain. Germline V lookup: CDR1 SEHNR, CDR2 FQNEAQ (reference sequence). The CDR3 totals 13 residues. Trimming left V 4 bases short and J 8 bases short, with 12 bases between. CDR3 sequence reads: CASSSSSWDEQFF. Written as DNA, the CDR3 is TGTGCCAGCAGCTCCAGTAGTTGGGATGAGCAGTTCTTC.

V is TRBV18 and J is TRBJ2-1, with 7 bases fitting TRBD2. The CDR3 has 15 amino acids. In germline, CDR1 is KGHSH, CDR2 LQKENI. Trimming at V came to 5 bases and at J to 0 bases, leaving 4 bases not matched to a gene. The CDR3: CASSKTSDSYNEQFF. The CDR3 DNA sequence: TGTGCCAGCTCAAAAACTAGCGACTCCTACAATGAGCAGTTCTTC.

Comment on this clone: Other DNA sequences within the sample encode an identical CDR3. The CDR3: CASTSGNEQFF. Here the CDR3 DNA reads TGTGCCAGCACCTCTGGCAATGAGCAGTTCTTC. This rearrangement joins TRBV27 to TRBJ2-1; the D is unclear. This CDR3 is 11 amino acids long. Between the trimmed V and J ends, which lost 7 bases and 6 bases, there was a span of 7 bases. Germline V gene lookup returns CDR1 MNHEY and CDR2 SMNVEV (reference sequence).

The chain carries TRBV7-8 and TRBJ2-5, with 8 bases that match TRBD2. CDR3 size: 19 residues. CDR1 and CDR2 (germline): SGHVS, FQNEAQ. V lost 1 base to trimming and J lost 2 bases; unmatched junction nucleotides: 15. CDR3 region: CASSLGQSRASGLQETQYF. DNA of the CDR3: TGTGCCAGCAGCTTAGGGCAATCGAGGGCTAGCGGGCTACAAGAGACCCAGTACTTC. Variable domain in full (rest from reference TRBV7-8 and TRBJ2-5): GAGVSQSPRYKVAKRGQDVALRCDPISGHVSLFWYQQALGQGPEFLTYFQNEAQLDKSGLPSDRFFAERPEGSVSTLKIQRTQQEDSAVYLCASSLGQSRASGLQETQYFGPGTRLLVL.

The V gene is TRBV18, the J gene TRBJ1-2, with unresolved D. CDR1 and CDR2 (germline): KGHSH, LQKENI. The CDR3 sequence is 19 residues long. V lost 3 bases and J 4 bases, leaving 27 bases between the germline ends. The CDR3 sequence: CASSPNRLDAVRGGYGYTF. CDR3 nucleotide sequence: TGTGCCAGCTCACCCAACCGCCTGGACGCCGTTCGTGGTGGCTATGGCTACACCTTC.

The chain combines TRBV5-1 with TRBJ2-3; 10 nucleotides match TRBD1. The CDR3 totals 16 residues. The V gene's germline CDR1 is SGHRS and CDR2 YFSETQ. J gave up 4 bases and V 4 bases, and 9 bases lay outside the gene matches. The CDR3 is CASSVIPGQGPDTQYF. The DNA of the CDR3 is TGCGCCAGCAGCGTCATACCGGGACAGGGGCCAGATACGCAGTATTTT.

The genes are TRBV4-1 and TRBJ2-7, with 13 bases fitting TRBD2. This CDR3 is 16 amino acids long. Unmatched junction bases numbered 6, after V lost 3 bases and J lost 4 bases. Germline loops: CDR1 MGHRA, CDR2 YSYEKL. The chain's CDR3 is CASSHGTSGRVYEQYF. CDR3 coding DNA: TGCGCCAGCAGCCACGGTACTAGCGGGAGGGTTTACGAGCAGTACTTC.

This chain connects TRBV20-1 to TRBJ2-7; D call uncertain. The germline V and J ends were trimmed by 0 bases and 5 bases, with 5 bases remaining between them. The germline CDR1 and CDR2 sequences are DFQATT and SNEGSKA (reference sequence). The CDR3 has 11 residues. The CDR3 coding sequence is TGCAGTGCTAGAGATAGGCACGAGCAGTACTTC. Translation gives CSARDRHEQYF.

The rearrangement joins TRBV5-1 to TRBJ2-7; tentatively, D is TRBD1 or TRBD2 (5 bases each). Germline V gene sequence: CDR1 SGHRS, CDR2 YFSETQ. The CDR3 consists of 13 residues. Between the trimmed V and J ends, which lost 0 bases and 4 bases, there was a span of 8 bases. CDR3 nucleotide sequence: TGCGCCAGCAGCTTGGGGGACGGATACGAGCAGTACTTC. It codes for CASSLGDGYEQYF.

The chain carries TRBV11-2 and TRBJ1-1, with a weak D call TRBD1 (6 bases). CDR3 size: 18 residues. CDR1 and CDR2 (germline): SGHAT, FQNNGV. The germline V and J ends were trimmed by 4 bases and 1 base, with 22 bases remaining between them. CDR3: CASSSSGTQRTGNTEAFF. CDR3 DNA sequence: TGTGCCAGCAGCTCATCCGGGACACAAAGAACGGGGAACACTGAAGCTTTCTTT.

The rearrangement joins TRBV6-5 to TRBJ2-2, with D hard to call. The germline V gene encodes CDR1 MNHEY and CDR2 SVGAGI. CDR3 length: 16 residues. The germline V and J ends were trimmed by 2 bases and 2 bases, with 12 bases remaining between them. The CDR3 DNA is TGTGCCAGCAGTTACACCCGGTTGATTAACACCGGGGAGCTGTTTTTT. It yields the protein CASSYTRLINTGELFF.

The chain recombines TRBV5-5 with TRBJ1-4; tentatively, D is TRBD1 (6 bases). This CDR3 contains 13 residues. Germline values: CDR1 SGHKS, CDR2 YYEKEE (reference sequence). V was pared by 4 bases and J by 7 bases, with 11 bases between. The CDR3 DNA sequence: TGTGCCAGCAGCGGAGAGGGGGTTGAAAAACTGTTTTTT. It specifies CASSGEGVEKLFF.

V usage is TRBV2 and J usage is TRBJ2-7, with 8 bases aligning to TRBD1. CDR1 SNHLY and CDR2 FYNNEI come from the germline V gene. Unmatched junction bases numbered 8, after V lost 9 bases and J lost 4 bases. The CDR3 has 13 residues. DNA for the CDR3: TGTGCCAGAGGACAGGGAACCCATTACGAGCAGTACTTC. This sequence encodes CARGQGTHYEQYF. Variable domain in full (rest from reference TRBV2 and TRBJ2-7): EPEVTQTPSHQVTQMGQEVILRCVPISNHLYFYWYRQILGQKVEFLVSFYNNEISEKSEIFDDQFSVERPDGSNFTLKIRSTKLEDSAMYFCARGQGTHYEQYFGPGTRLTVT.

The V gene is TRBV6-4, the J gene TRBJ2-7, with TRBD2 matching over 11 bases. The CDR3 has 14 residues. V shed 3 bases and J 3 bases; nucleotides not matched to a gene: 1. Germline values: CDR1 MRHNA, CDR2 SNTAGT. Here the CDR3 reads CASSETSGSYEQYF. The CDR3 bases are TGTGCCAGCAGTGAAACTAGCGGGAGCTACGAGCAGTACTTC.

The chain joins TRBV9 to TRBJ2-6; 13 positions agree with TRBD2. In germline, CDR1 is SGDLS, CDR2 YYNGEE. There are 20 residues in the CDR3. V shed 0 bases and J 2 bases; nucleotides not matched to a gene: 8. The CDR3 here is CASSVEVTLAGGPGANVLTF. Here the CDR3 DNA reads TGTGCCAGCAGCGTAGAAGTGACACTAGCGGGAGGGCCTGGGGCCAACGTCCTGACTTTC.

The chain combines TRBV29-1 with TRBJ2-2; 11 nucleotides align to TRBD1. Germline V gene sequence: CDR1 SQVTM, CDR2 ANQGSEA. The CDR3 runs to 15 residues. Germline trimming cut 4 bases from V and 5 bases from J; bases unmatched to any gene: 6. The CDR3 coding sequence is TGCAGCGTTGCAGGGGACAGGGGGGCGACCGGGGAGCTGTTTTTT. It translates to CSVAGDRGATGELFF.

This chain uses TRBV10-3 with TRBJ2-5; unclear D gene. CDR3 length equals 13 residues. Trimming stripped 1 base from V and 5 bases from J, with 8 bases between. Per germline, CDR1 ENHRY and CDR2 SYGVKD. The CDR3 DNA reads as TGTGCCATCAGTGAGTTCCGAGAGGAGACCCAGTACTTC. This encodes CAISEFREETQYF.